Listed here are 2 T cell receptor beta chains from one sample, sequenced in a study of lymphopenia after photon versus proton radiotherapy (dated 2019 in TCRdb). Library prep was done by the immunoSEQ multiplex PCR assay. TCRdb stores this immuneACCESS table with in-frame sequences only. Part of the clones is absent; in the studies checked, under half of the shortfall reflects unresolved V genes, and no reason is known for the rest. For this sample the table gives some 17,000 clones, of which roughly 84% were detected only once. Of the sample, less than 25% is held by the ten largest clones. Sequencing was performed on peripheral blood, taken from a patient treated with proton-based radiotherapy. Receptors originate from a man aged 70 or older with pancreatic cancer.

The CDR3 DNA is TGTGCCAGCAGCTTCGGACTAGCGGGAGTAAACGGGGAGCTGTTTTTT. This encodes CASSFGLAGVNGELFF. The chain recombines TRBV11-2 with TRBJ2-2; 13 bases fit TRBD2. The CDR3 spans 16 residues. Germline CDR1 reads SGHAT; CDR2 reads FQNNGV. V trimming: 3 bases; J trimming: 7 bases; junction bases outside the gene matches: 5.

This clone was observed a few times. CDR3 residues: CASRSSAGDPQVKNIQYF. CDR3 coding DNA: TGTGCCAGTAGATCGTCGGCAGGGGACCCGCAGGTCAAAAACATTCAGTACTTC. The chain combines TRBV19 with TRBJ2-4; possible D gene TRBD1, 6 bases. Deletions cut 6 bases from V and 3 bases from J, with 24 bases between. In germline, CDR1 is LNHDA, CDR2 SQIVND (reference sequence). This CDR3 is 18 amino acids long.